These 29 T cell receptor beta chains originate from one sample sequenced in a study of human T cells and chemical hapten exposure. A single record per CDR3 protein comes from TCRdb applying MiXCR to the RACE reads. The table records roughly 14,000 distinct CDR3 sequences, 16% of them present only once. Time point in this sample: patch test 1, 2 weeks after DPC sensitization. Treatment denoted: therapeutic diphenylcyclopropenone sensitization with weekly scalp DPC. The sequences come from whole blood, collected in connection with sensitization to the hapten diphenylcyclopropenone (DPC). These receptors were taken from a young woman with alopecia areata. Some clones in this sample may be carry-over from other donors' samples.

In this sample, this clonotype turned up a few times. The chain couples TRBV27 to TRBJ1-1; TRBD1 matches 7 bases. J gave up 1 base and V 6 bases, and 5 bases lay outside the gene matches. Per the germline V gene, CDR1 is MNHEY and CDR2 is SMNVEV (reference sequence). The CDR3 contains 14 residues. The CDR3 protein is CASRRDRPNTEAFF. CDR3 nucleotides: TGTGCCAGCAGACGGGACAGACCGAACACTGAAGCTTTCTTT.

In its sample, this clonotype is medium-sized. The CDR3 spells CAISETRYEQYV. The DNA for the CDR3 is TGTGCCATCAGTGAGACTCGATACGAGCAGTACGTC. This sequence joins TRBV10-3 and TRBJ2-7; no firm D call. Germline CDR1 ENHRY, CDR2 SYGVKD. V lost 2 bases to trimming and J lost 4 bases, with 6 bases between them. The CDR3 extends over 12 amino acids.

The rearrangement joins TRBV12-3 or TRBV12-4 to TRBJ2-2, with 12 bases fitting TRBD2. The CDR3 runs 16 residues. V lost 5 bases, J lost 6 bases, and 7 bases stayed unmatched. The CDR3 sequence is CASSRTSGTWAGELFF. In nucleotides, the CDR3 is TGTGCCAGCAGTCGGACTAGCGGGACGTGGGCCGGGGAGCTGTTTTTT.

This clonotype is judged medium-sized. J is TRBJ1-6 and V is TRBV20-1; no clear D. This CDR3 is built from 14 residues. Germline CDR1 is DFQATT and CDR2 is SNEGSKA (reference sequence). With 1 base removed from V and 5 bases from J, the gap between germline ends came to 9 bases. The CDR3 DNA sequence: TGCAGTGCTAGAGTATTGGGTAATAATTCACCCCTCCACTTT. It specifies CSARVLGNNSPLHF.

This clonotype was recorded at least ten times. This chain joins TRBV3-1 and TRBJ1-1, with D perhaps matching TRBD1 (6 bases). Trimming cost V 1 base and J 4 bases, with 22 bases left between them. This CDR3 has 18 amino acids. Germline-derived CDR1 and CDR2 are LGHDT and YNNKEL (reference sequence). The DNA of the CDR3 is TGTGCCAGCAGCCAAGTCCGTTTGGGGGCCGGCGGGGTCACTGAAGCTTTCTTT. Its protein is CASSQVRLGAGGVTEAFF.

This CDR3 is CASSLGQGPTYGYTF. CDR3 DNA sequence: TGTGCCAGCAGCTTGGGACAGGGTCCTACCTATGGCTACACCTTC. V usage is TRBV11-3 and J usage is TRBJ1-2, with 9 bases aligning to TRBD1. Germline values: CDR1 SGHNT, CDR2 YENEEA. V lost 3 bases to trimming and J lost 4 bases; unmatched junction nucleotides: 6. The CDR3 covers 15 residues. Complete variable domain (other parts from reference TRBV11-3 and TRBJ1-2): EAGVVQSPRYKIIEKKQPVAFWCNPISGHNTLYWYLQNLGQGPELLIRYENEEAVDDSQLPKDRFSAERLKGVDSTLKIQPAELGDSAVYLCASSLGQGPTYGYTFGSGTRLTVV.

The V call is TRBV29-1, the J call TRBJ2-1, with 8 bases lining up with TRBD2. The CDR3 is made up of 12 amino acids. The germline gives CDR1 SQVTM, CDR2 ANQGSEA. After removal of 7 bases from V and 4 bases from J, the junction contained 3 bases not matched to a gene. The CDR3 reads CSESGSYNEQFF. In nucleotides, the CDR3 is TGCAGCGAGAGCGGGAGTTACAATGAGCAGTTCTTC.

This clonotype was counted a few times. The rearrangement uses TRBV7-2 and TRBJ1-1; 7 nucleotides match TRBD1. The J segment lost 0 bases and the V segment lost 7 bases, leaving 11 bases of the junction unmatched. The germline CDR1 and CDR2 sequences are SGHTA and FQGNSA. The CDR3 is made up of 16 amino acids. The CDR3 DNA reads as TGTGCCAGCATCAATCAACTGGGACAGTTGAACACTGAAGCTTTCTTT. Its translation: CASINQLGQLNTEAFF.

This clonotype is judged medium-sized. This chain connects TRBV2 to TRBJ1-1; D gene unclear. V was clipped by 6 bases and J by 4 bases, with 12 bases between them. This CDR3 contains 13 residues. Germline-derived CDR1 and CDR2 are SNHLY and FYNNEI. In DNA, the CDR3 is TGTGCCAGCAGAAGGGCGGGCGGCACTGAAGCTTTCTTT. Encoded protein: CASRRAGGTEAFF.

Only a few counts were recorded for this clonotype. The rearrangement uses TRBV5-5 and TRBJ1-2, with D hard to call. There are 19 residues in the CDR3. CDR1 and CDR2 from the germline V gene are SGHKS and YYEKEE (reference sequence). V was shortened by 0 bases and J by 4 bases, with 25 bases between the two germline ends. This CDR3 reads CASSLEWVPGRNSFYGYTF. Written as DNA, the CDR3 is TGTGCCAGCAGCTTGGAATGGGTCCCCGGACGAAATTCCTTCTATGGCTACACCTTC.

The chain is built from TRBV12-3 or TRBV12-4 and TRBJ1-2; D perhaps matches TRBD1 (5 bases). The V gene lost 7 bases and the J gene lost 8 bases, with 14 bases spanning the gap. There are 12 residues in the CDR3. CDR3 nucleotides: TGTGCCAGCACCTGGGGGAAGGAAGGCTACACCTTC. It is translated as CASTWGKEGYTF.

In this sample, this clonotype turned up many times. The V call is TRBV7-6, the J call TRBJ2-3; weak D call: TRBD1 (5 bases). Germline values: CDR1 SGHVS, CDR2 FNYEAQ. Between the trimmed V and J ends, which lost 5 bases and 5 bases, there was a span of 14 bases. CDR3 length: 14 amino acids. In DNA, the CDR3 is TGTGCCAGCAGCCCAAGGCCGCAGGGAGATACGCAGTATTTT. It is translated as CASSPRPQGDTQYF.

This clonotype came up many times. CDR3 DNA: TGTGCCAGCAGTTATTCCGGGACAGGGAGTAGGAAGACCCAGTACTTC. This codes for CASSYSGTGSRKTQYF. This chain uses TRBV6-2 or TRBV6-3 with TRBJ2-5; 9 bases are a match to TRBD1. The germline CDR1 and CDR2 sequences are MNHEY and SVGEGT. This CDR3 comprises 16 residues. V shed 3 bases and J 6 bases; nucleotides not matched to a gene: 11.

This clonotype is termed medium-sized. The rearrangement links TRBV5-6 to TRBJ2-3, with a weak D call TRBD1 (6 bases). This CDR3 has 17 residues. The V and J ends lost 0 bases and 2 bases respectively, with 16 bases between them. Germline CDR1 SGHDT, CDR2 YYEEEE. The CDR3 DNA sequence: TGTGCCAGCAGCTTGGGTATCGGAGACAGGACCACAGATACGCAGTATTTT. Protein sequence: CASSLGIGDRTTDTQYF.

This chain uses TRBV5-1 with TRBJ2-5; TRBD2 might be the D (5 bases). Deletions cut 4 bases from V and 5 bases from J, with 18 bases between. Germline CDR1 and CDR2: SGHRS and YFSETQ. This CDR3 spans 15 amino acids. The CDR3 here is CASSPLSGIRETQYF. The CDR3 DNA follows: TGCGCCAGCAGCCCCCTGAGCGGTATCCGGGAGACCCAGTACTTC.

Within the sample, this clonotype is medium-sized. V gene TRBV20-1 combines with J gene TRBJ1-5; D is uncertain. V lost 5 bases to trimming and J lost 0 bases, with 11 bases between them. CDR3 size: 14 residues. Germline CDR1 is DFQATT and CDR2 is SNEGSKA (reference sequence). In DNA, the CDR3 is TGCAGTGCTTCTTCAATCGATAGCAATCAGCCCCAGCATTTT. Translation gives CSASSIDSNQPQHF.

This clonotype was picked up a small number of times. The chain is built from TRBV28 and TRBJ1-6, with TRBD1 as a possible D gene (5 bases). The V gene lost 7 bases and the J gene lost 10 bases, with 17 bases spanning the gap. Germline CDR1 MDHEN, CDR2 SYDVKM. The CDR3 runs 14 residues. CDR3 residues: CASILGTLGSPLHF. In DNA form, the CDR3 reads TGTGCCAGCATCCTGGGGACCCTGGGATCACCCCTCCACTTT. The variable domain in full, completed from reference TRBV28 and TRBJ1-6, reads DVKVTQSSRYLVKRTGEKVFLECVQDMDHENMFWYRQDPGLGLRLIYFSYDVKMKEKGDIPEGYSVSREKKERFSLILESASTNQTSMYLCASILGTLGSPLHFGNGTRLTVT.

Many counts were recorded for this clonotype. The chain employs TRBV19 and TRBJ2-6, with D uncertain. Germline V gives CDR1 LNHDA, CDR2 SQIVND (reference sequence). The V and J ends lost 2 bases and 2 bases respectively, with 4 bases between them. There are 14 residues in the CDR3. The CDR3 DNA reads TGTGCCAGTAGTATACAAGCTGGGGCCAACGTCCTGACTTTC. It specifies CASSIQAGANVLTF.

This clonotype was detected ten times or more. The rearrangement joins TRBV12-3 or TRBV12-4 to TRBJ1-1, with D tentatively TRBD1 (6 bases). This CDR3 spans 15 amino acids. The ends were cut back, 7 bases at V and 11 bases at J, with 26 bases in the middle. DNA of the CDR3: TGTGCCAGCACTCCCGGATGGGGGGGCCGGGTTAGGGCTTTCTTT. Translated, it gives CASTPGWGGRVRAFF.

By share of the sample, this clonotype is medium-sized. The CDR3 sequence is CASSPGPGSISPLHF. Written as DNA, the CDR3 is TGTGCCAGCAGCCCAGGACCTGGGAGTATTTCACCCCTCCACTTT. The chain has TRBV11-3 and TRBJ1-6, with no clear D. Germline CDR1 SGHNT, CDR2 YENEEA. The CDR3 spans 15 residues. Deletions cut 5 bases from V and 9 bases from J, with 17 bases between.

The rearrangement links TRBV6-7 to TRBJ2-7; D gene ambiguous. TRBV6-7 is an ORF; its function is uncertain. V lost 4 bases, J lost 6 bases, and 22 bases lay in between. The CDR3 length is 16 residues. CDR3 DNA sequence: TGTGCCAGCAGTTCGTCAAGGCGTACCCATCGCACCGAGCAGTACGTC. As protein: CASSSSRRTHRTEQYV.

This clonotype was detected ten times or more. The rearrangement joins TRBV19 to TRBJ2-3, with 7 bases aligning to TRBD2. CDR1 LNHDA and CDR2 SQIVND come from the germline V gene (reference sequence). The CDR3 is 15 residues long. Trimming at V came to 8 bases and at J to 0 bases, leaving 8 bases not matched to a gene. The CDR3 sequence: CASHVGSGSTDTQYF. The CDR3 DNA is TGTGCCAGTCACGTGGGTAGCGGGAGCACAGATACGCAGTATTTT.

This clonotype was seen at least ten times. The V gene is TRBV6-5, the J gene TRBJ2-1, with D perhaps matching TRBD1 or TRBD2 (5 bases each). V shed 8 bases and J shed 7 bases, with 18 bases lying between them. From germline, CDR1 is MNHEY and CDR2 SVGAGI. The CDR3 has 14 residues. The CDR3 here is CASQTTGRINEQFF. CDR3 nucleotides: TGTGCCAGCCAAACCACGGGACGGATAAATGAGCAGTTCTTC.

This clonotype came up a few times. V is TRBV29-1 and J is TRBJ2-2; 7 bases align to TRBD1. Trimming cost V 6 bases and J 4 bases; bases outside gene matches: 8. CDR1 and CDR2 from the germline V gene are SQVTM and ANQGSEA. The CDR3 totals 14 residues. The CDR3 spells CSVLTGDGTGELFF. CDR3 nucleotide sequence: TGCAGCGTCTTAACAGGGGACGGCACCGGGGAGCTGTTTTTT.

By share of the sample, this clonotype is medium-sized. The genes are TRBV4-2 and TRBJ1-4, with a weak D call TRBD1 (6 bases). V lost 0 bases, J lost 14 bases, and 13 bases lay in between. CDR1 LGHNA and CDR2 YNFKEQ come from the germline V gene. CDR3 length equals 13 residues. CDR3 in amino acids: CASSQDGQGRLFF. CDR3 nucleotides: TGTGCCAGCAGCCAAGATGGGCAGGGGAGGCTGTTTTTT.

This clonotype is termed medium-sized (0.01 to 0.1%). This chain joins TRBV29-1 and TRBJ2-3; D not certain. Trimming took off 7 bases at V and 3 bases at J, with 11 bases between the two ends. The germline CDR1 and CDR2 sequences are SQVTM and ANQGSEA. This CDR3 is built from 12 residues. The CDR3 DNA sequence: TGCAGCGACTCCGACGGTACAGATACGCAGTATTTT. It is translated as CSDSDGTDTQYF.

J is TRBJ1-2 and V is TRBV2, with a weak D call TRBD1 (5 bases). V lost 6 bases, J lost 3 bases, and 11 bases lay in between. Germline CDR1 is SNHLY and CDR2 is FYNNEI. This CDR3 comprises 13 residues. This CDR3 reads CASSLGLYYGYTF. The CDR3 DNA follows: TGTGCCAGCAGCCTGGGACTCTACTATGGCTACACCTTC.

Sample share makes this clonotype medium-sized. The chain combines TRBV12-3 or TRBV12-4 with TRBJ1-3; tentative D call: TRBD1 (5 bases). Trimming pared 5 bases from V and 4 bases from J, leaving 15 bases between. The CDR3 is 15 residues long. CDR3 protein: CASSRQGLRGNTIYF. The CDR3 coding sequence is TGTGCCAGCAGTCGGCAGGGACTGCGAGGAAACACCATATATTTT.

The chain joins TRBV21-1 to TRBJ2-7; TRBD1 is the table's D call and was not checked against the DNA. TRBV21-1 is assigned pseudogene status. The CDR3 runs 15 residues. CDR3: CASSIGEGQLQPAGV. DNA for the CDR3: TGTGCCAGCAGCATTGGGGAGGGACAGCTTCAACCCGCGGGGGTC.